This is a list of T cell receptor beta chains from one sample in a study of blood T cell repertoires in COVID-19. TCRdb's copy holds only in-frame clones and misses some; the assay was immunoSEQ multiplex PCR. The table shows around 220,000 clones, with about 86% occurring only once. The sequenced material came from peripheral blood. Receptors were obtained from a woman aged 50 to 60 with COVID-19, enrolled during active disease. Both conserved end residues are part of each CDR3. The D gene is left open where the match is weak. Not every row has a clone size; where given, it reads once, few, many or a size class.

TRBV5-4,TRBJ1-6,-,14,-,CASSLTGINSPLHF,TGTGCCAGCAGCTTGACAGGGATTAATTCACCCCTCCACTTT
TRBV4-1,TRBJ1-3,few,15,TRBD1,CASSHADRDKNTIYF,TGCGCCAGCAGCCACGCAGACAGGGATAAAAACACCATATATTTT
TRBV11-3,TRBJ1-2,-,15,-,CASSFRLGQDYGYTF,TGTGCCAGCAGCTTCAGGCTCGGACAAGACTATGGCTACACCTTC
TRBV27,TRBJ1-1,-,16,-,CATEPRLTDQHTEAFF,TGTGCCACCGAACCACGACTAACCGATCAACATACTGAAGCTTTCTTT
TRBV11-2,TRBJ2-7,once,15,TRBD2,CASSRGGGGSYEQYF,TGTGCCAGCAGCAGAGGCGGCGGGGGGTCCTACGAGCAGTACTTC
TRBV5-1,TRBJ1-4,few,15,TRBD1,CASSTGQGGKEKLFF,TGCGCCAGCAGCACTGGACAGGGCGGGAAGGAAAAACTGTTTTTT
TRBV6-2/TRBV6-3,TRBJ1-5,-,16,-,CASSYSSWTVDQPQHF,TGTGCCAGCAGTTACTCGAGTTGGACAGTTGATCAGCCCCAGCATTTT
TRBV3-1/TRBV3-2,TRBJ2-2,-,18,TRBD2,CASSQERPGTSRTGELFF,TGTGCCAGCAGCCAAGAAAGGCCAGGGACTAGTCGGACCGGGGAGCTGTTTTTT
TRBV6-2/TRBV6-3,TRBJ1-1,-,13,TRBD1,CASSRDRVTEAFF,TGTGCCAGCAGCCGGGACAGGGTCACTGAAGCTTTCTTT
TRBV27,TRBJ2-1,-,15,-,CASSLFRGSYNEQFF,TGTGCCAGCAGTTTATTTCGGGGCTCCTACAATGAGCAGTTCTTC
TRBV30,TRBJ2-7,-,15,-,CAWSVPPPSGNEQYF,TGTGCCTGGAGTGTACCCCCCCCCAGCGGAAACGAGCAGTACTTC
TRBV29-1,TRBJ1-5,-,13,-,CSVGSGDGQPQHF,TGCAGCGTTGGGTCCGGGGATGGTCAGCCCCAGCATTTT
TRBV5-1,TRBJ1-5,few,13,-,CASSLGANQPQHF,TGCGCCAGCAGCTTGGGAGCGAACCAGCCCCAGCATTTT
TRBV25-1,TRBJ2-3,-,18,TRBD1,CASSDLTSGQGVEDTQYF,TGTGCCAGCAGTGATTTAACTTCGGGACAGGGGGTTGAAGATACGCAGTATTTT
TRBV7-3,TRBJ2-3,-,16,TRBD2,CASSSGTSGGVDTQYF,TGTGCCAGCAGCAGCGGGACTAGCGGGGGAGTAGATACGCAGTATTTT
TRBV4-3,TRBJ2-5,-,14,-,CASSQAPSAPTQYF,TGCGCCAGCAGCCAGGCACCTAGCGCGCCGACCCAGTACTTC
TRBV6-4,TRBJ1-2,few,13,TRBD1,CASSETGGSGYTF,TGTGCCAGCAGCGAGACAGGGGGGTCTGGCTACACCTTC
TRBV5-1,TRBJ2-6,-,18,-,CASTSIQGWSSGANVLTF,TGCGCCAGCACCTCGATCCAGGGATGGAGCTCTGGGGCCAACGTCCTGACTTTC
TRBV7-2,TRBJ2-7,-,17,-,CASSSPGQASFSYEQYF,TGTGCCAGCAGCTCTCCTGGGCAGGCTAGCTTCTCCTACGAGCAGTACTTC